The clone carrying this T cell receptor beta chain showed up just once. The antigen is unknown. This entry belongs to a study of T-cell reconstitution after alpha-beta-depleted transplantation in children. Whole-study findings and limits: By one year post-transplant, T-cell counts and diversity largely arose from T cells that were newly produced.

Unique molecular identifiers were used in preparing the TCRbeta library. TCRdb re-analysed the PCR reads in MiXCR, keeping a single row per CDR3 protein. The sample consists of around 800,000 distinct CDR3 sequences, 16% of them appearing once. The CDR3 covers 13 residues. The V gene lost 3 bases and the J gene lost 5 bases, with 8 bases spanning the gap. Material: PBMCs, mostly from graft donor cells, obtained 360 days after TCRalphabeta/CD19-depleted stem cell transplant. This sequence was found in a male patient younger than 18 who had a stem cell transplant for acute lymphoblastic leukemia, so the T cells may come from the graft donor. V usage is TRBV12-3 or TRBV12-4 and J usage is TRBJ1-5; the D is unclear. DNA for the CDR3: TGTGCCAGCAGTTTGTTAGTTGATCAGCCCCAGCATTTT. It translates to CASSLLVDQPQHF.